These 23 T cell receptor beta chains were sequenced from one sample in a study of blood T cell repertoires in COVID-19. Some clones are missing from TCRdb's copy, which holds only in-frame ones; the method was immunoSEQ multiplex PCR. The sample holds over 20,000 clones; around 90% are singletons and the top ten take roughly 6.4%. Sequenced sample: peripheral blood. The source is a human donor in a cohort sampled during active COVID-19.

The chain carries TRBV11-2 and TRBJ2-5, with a weak D call TRBD1 (6 bases). Between the trimmed V and J ends, which lost 5 bases and 2 bases, there was a span of 9 bases. The CDR3 is 13 amino acids. Germline values: CDR1 SGHAT, CDR2 FQNNGV. This chain's CDR3 is CASSQDSQETQYF. CDR3 bases: TGTGCCAGCAGCCAGGACAGTCAAGAGACCCAGTACTTC.

CDR3 nucleotide sequence: TGTGCCAGCTGTGGGGGATTAGGGGGGGACTATAATTCACCCCTCCACTTT. Translated: CASCGGLGGDYNSPLHF. V gene TRBV6-1 combines with J gene TRBJ1-6, with D perhaps TRBD1 (6 bases). Looked up from germline, CDR1 is MNHNS and CDR2 is SASEGT. V was shortened by 8 bases and J by 3 bases, with 20 bases between the two germline ends. The CDR3 sequence is 17 residues long.

This chain joins TRBV5-5 and TRBJ2-7, with 7 positions matching TRBD2. Germline values: CDR1 SGHKS, CDR2 YYEKEE (reference sequence). J lost 0 bases, V lost 5 bases, and 11 bases had no gene match. The CDR3 has 16 amino acids. In DNA, the CDR3 is TGTGCCAGCAGTTTAAACACCGGGACTAACTCCTACGAGCAGTACTTC. It translates to CASSLNTGTNSYEQYF.

The V and J genes are TRBV28 and TRBJ2-1; D is undetermined. From germline, CDR1 is MDHEN and CDR2 SYDVKM. The germline V and J ends were trimmed by 4 bases and 3 bases, with 16 bases remaining between them. The CDR3 totals 16 residues. This chain's CDR3 is CASSSPRAAIYNEQFF. The DNA for the CDR3 is TGTGCCAGCAGTTCCCCTCGTGCGGCAATCTACAATGAGCAGTTCTTC.

The rearrangement joins TRBV13 to TRBJ1-1; TRBD1 aligns across 7 bases. The CDR3 has 17 amino acids. CDR1 and CDR2 (germline): PRHDT, FYEKMQ (reference sequence). Trimming took 0 bases from V and 0 from J; bases not matched to a gene: 7. CDR3 nucleotide sequence: TGTGCCAGCAGCTTAGGCTCGGGGACAGAAATGAACACTGAAGCTTTCTTT. It specifies CASSLGSGTEMNTEAFF. The whole variable domain, filled in from reference TRBV13 and TRBJ1-1, reads AAGVIQSPRHLIKEKRETATLKCYPIPRHDTVYWYQQGPGQDPQFLISFYEKMQSDKGSIPDRFSAQQFSDYHSELNMSSLELGDSALYFCASSLGSGTEMNTEAFFGQGTRLTVV.

The chain recombines TRBV7-9 with TRBJ2-2; a weak D match, TRBD2 (5 bases). Germline V lookup: CDR1 SEHNR, CDR2 FQNEAQ (reference sequence). This CDR3 is built from 13 residues. V lost 6 bases and J 3 bases, leaving 8 bases between the germline ends. For the CDR3, the DNA is TGTGCCAGCAGAGGGCGGGACACCGGGGAGCTGTTTTTT. Its translation: CASRGRDTGELFF.

This CDR3 reads CAISEGPQGVTGELFF. For the CDR3, the DNA is TGTGCCATCAGTGAGGGCCCCCAGGGTGTCACCGGGGAGCTGTTTTTT. The chain uses TRBV10-3 and TRBJ2-2; maybe TRBD1 (5 bases). Germline V CDR1 and CDR2: ENHRY, SYGVKD. V lost 2 bases and J lost 4, with 14 bases in between. The CDR3 totals 16 residues.

This chain links TRBV18 with TRBJ1-4, with D maybe TRBD1 (5 bases). V was shortened by 2 bases and J by 7 bases, with 8 bases between the two germline ends. Looked up from germline, CDR1 is KGHSH and CDR2 is LQKENI. This CDR3 spans 13 amino acids. The CDR3 nucleotides read TGTGCCAGCTCACCAGGGCAGGGTGAAAAACTGTTTTTT. It translates to CASSPGQGEKLFF.

The V call is TRBV30, the J call TRBJ1-3, with D unresolved. CDR3 length equals 15 residues. V lost 5 bases and J 0 bases, leaving 14 bases between the germline ends. Looked up from germline, CDR1 is GTSNPN and CDR2 is SVGIG (reference sequence). For the CDR3, the DNA is TGTGCCTGGGGTCGGCTCGGGAGCTCTGGAAACACCATATATTTT. Its translation is CAWGRLGSSGNTIYF.

The chain is built from TRBV6-6 and TRBJ1-2; possible D gene TRBD1, 6 bases. Germline CDR1 reads MNHNY; CDR2 reads SVGAGI (reference sequence). The CDR3 sequence is 14 residues long. Trimming shortened V by 5 bases and J by 7 bases, and 17 bases separated the two germline ends. For the CDR3, the DNA is TGTGCCAGCAGTCCTCAGGGGTATTCTGGTGGCTACACCTTC. Translation: CASSPQGYSGGYTF.

This chain uses TRBV29-1 with TRBJ2-7; D possibly corresponds to TRBD2 (6 bases). Trimming stripped 1 base from V and 0 bases from J, with 13 bases between. Germline V gene lookup returns CDR1 SQVTM and CDR2 ANQGSEA. The CDR3 contains 15 residues. The CDR3 DNA reads as TGCAGCGTTGAAGTTGGGACTGGCAGCTCCTACGAGCAGTACTTC. It yields the protein CSVEVGTGSSYEQYF.

The chain is built from TRBV28 and TRBJ2-7; D is uncertain. Between the trimmed V and J ends, which lost 8 bases and 1 base, there was a span of 9 bases. CDR3 size: 12 residues. CDR1 is MDHEN, CDR2 SYDVKM, per germline. CDR3 loop: CASYSTSYEQYF. CDR3 coding DNA: TGTGCCAGCTACTCTACGTCCTACGAGCAGTACTTC.

The V and J genes are TRBV9 and TRBJ2-7; the D gene is possibly TRBD1 (9 bases). V was pared by 2 bases and J by 4 bases, with 16 bases between. Per germline, CDR1 SGDLS and CDR2 YYNGEE. CDR3 length equals 15 residues. This CDR3 is CASSVGQGTSYEQYF. The CDR3 DNA is TGTGCCAGCAGCGTCGGACAGGGGACTAGTTACGAGCAGTACTTC.

Here the CDR3 DNA reads TGTGCCTGGACCAACACGGCCCAGGCCTACGAGCAGTACTTC. Its translation is CAWTNTAQAYEQYF. This chain uses TRBV30 with TRBJ2-7, with no clear D. This CDR3 spans 14 amino acids. V gave up 4 bases and J gave up 2 bases, with 15 bases separating them. Germline CDR1 is GTSNPN and CDR2 is SVGIG (reference sequence). The whole variable domain, filled in from reference TRBV30 and TRBJ2-7, reads SQTIHQWPATLVQPVGSPLSLECTVEGTSNPNLYWYRQAAGRGLQLLFYSVGIGQISSEVPQNLSASRPQDRQFILSSKKLLLSDSGFYLCAWTNTAQAYEQYFGPGTRLTVT.

V gene TRBV24-1 combines with J gene TRBJ2-1; the match to TRBD2 covers 15 bases. From germline, CDR1 is KGHDR and CDR2 SFDVKD. There are 16 residues in the CDR3. Trimming at V came to 4 bases and at J to 7 bases, leaving 4 bases not matched to a gene. The CDR3 DNA reads as TGTGCCACCAGTGACCCTGGGACTAGCGGGGGGAATGAGCAGTTCTTC. This sequence encodes CATSDPGTSGGNEQFF.

The chain employs TRBV28 and TRBJ1-2; D is unresolved. CDR1 is MDHEN and CDR2 is SYDVKM in the germline V gene. The CDR3 spans 11 residues. V was pared by 3 bases and J by 7 bases, with 6 bases between. The CDR3 sequence: CASSFRSGYTF. In DNA, the CDR3 is TGTGCCAGCAGTTTCAGGTCTGGCTACACCTTC.

The rearrangement links TRBV30 to TRBJ1-1; TRBD1 might be the D (5 bases). Per the germline V gene, CDR1 is GTSNPN and CDR2 is SVGIG (reference sequence). This CDR3 spans 13 amino acids. Trimming cost V 2 bases and J 4 bases, with 11 bases left between them. CDR3 bases: TGTGCCTGGAGTTGGACAATACTCACTGAAGCTTTCTTT. Its translation is CAWSWTILTEAFF.

The chain's CDR3 is CATSHPSGTPGANVLTF. In DNA form, the CDR3 reads TGTGCCACCAGTCACCCTAGCGGGACCCCTGGGGCCAACGTCCTGACTTTC. This chain connects TRBV24-1 to TRBJ2-6, with TRBD2 matching over 9 bases. Trimming took 6 bases from V and 2 from J; bases not matched to a gene: 7. The V gene's germline CDR1 is KGHDR and CDR2 SFDVKD. This CDR3 is 17 amino acids long.

This rearrangement joins TRBV19 to TRBJ1-5; 9 bases align to TRBD1. The V segment lost 4 bases and the J segment 1 base; nucleotides outside the gene matches: 5. The germline gives CDR1 LNHDA, CDR2 SQIVND (reference sequence). The CDR3 has 16 amino acids. The CDR3 DNA follows: TGTGCCAGTAGTAGGGACAGGGCCTTAAGCAATCAGCCCCAGCATTTT. Its translation: CASSRDRALSNQPQHF.

This chain links TRBV2 with TRBJ2-7, with a tentative D call TRBD2 (6 bases). Germline CDR1 is SNHLY and CDR2 is FYNNEI. Trimming left V 10 bases short and J 6 bases short, with 22 bases between. The CDR3 loop spans 14 amino acids. The CDR3 reads CATRPAGGWGEQYF. The CDR3 DNA reads as TGTGCCACCCGACCCGCCGGGGGATGGGGCGAGCAGTACTTC.

This chain joins TRBV5-5 and TRBJ2-7, with D unresolved. CDR3 length: 13 amino acids. The ends were cut back, 2 bases at V and 6 bases at J, with 12 bases in the middle. The germline CDR1 and CDR2 sequences are SGHKS and YYEKEE (reference sequence). The CDR3 DNA follows: TGTGCCAGCAGCTTTAACGGAAGGAGCGAGCAGTACTTC. It is translated as CASSFNGRSEQYF.

The chain carries TRBV4-1 and TRBJ1-2; a possible D gene is TRBD1 (6 bases). V was cut by 1 base and J by 4 bases, with 13 bases left in between. Germline V gene lookup returns CDR1 MGHRA and CDR2 YSYEKL. The CDR3 spans 15 residues. The CDR3 here is CASSQGAQGTYGYTF. Here the CDR3 DNA reads TGCGCCAGCAGCCAAGGGGCGCAGGGGACCTATGGCTACACCTTC.

In DNA, the CDR3 is TGTGCCAGCAGCTTAGACAGGGCCAGCGGTCAGCCCCAGCATTTT. Translated, it gives CASSLDRASGQPQHF. The chain has TRBV7-2 and TRBJ1-5; D may be TRBD1 (6 bases). Germline CDR1 SGHTA, CDR2 FQGNSA. The CDR3 contains 15 residues. The V and J ends lost 1 base and 6 bases respectively, with 13 bases between them.